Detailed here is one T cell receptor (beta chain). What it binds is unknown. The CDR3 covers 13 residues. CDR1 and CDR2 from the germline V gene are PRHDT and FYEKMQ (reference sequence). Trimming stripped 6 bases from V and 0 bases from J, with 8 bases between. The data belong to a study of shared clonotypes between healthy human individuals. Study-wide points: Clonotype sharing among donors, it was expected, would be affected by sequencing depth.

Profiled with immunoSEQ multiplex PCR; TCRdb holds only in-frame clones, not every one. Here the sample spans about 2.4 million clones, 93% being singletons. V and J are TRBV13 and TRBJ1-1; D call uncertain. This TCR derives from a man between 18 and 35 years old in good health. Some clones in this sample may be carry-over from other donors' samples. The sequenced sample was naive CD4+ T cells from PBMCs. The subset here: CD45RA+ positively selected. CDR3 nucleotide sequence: TGTGCCAGCAGTACTGCAGTGAACACTGAAGCTTTCTTT. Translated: CASSTAVNTEAFF.